These T cell receptor beta chains were read from a single sample in a study of T cell responses to AZD1222 COVID-19 vaccine. Only in-frame clones appear in the TCRdb table, and some are missing; sequencing was by immunoSEQ multiplex PCR. This sample has some 170,000 clones, with 85% to 90% found just once. This specimen was peripheral blood, taken on day 0 of AZD1222 vaccination. All receptors come from an adult in good health. The CDR3 runs from the conserved cysteine through the conserved F or W. The D gene is left open where the match is weak. Some rows mark clone size as missing; the rest say once, few, many or name a class of expanded clone.

J | V | size | D | CDR3 | DNA
TRBJ1-5 | TRBV19 | . | . | CASSIRGQSGQPQHF | TGTGCCAGTAGTATCCGGGGGCAATCAGGACAGCCCCAGCATTTT
TRBJ2-1 | TRBV10-1 | . | TRBD2 | CASSTGTSGSSEQFF | TGCGCCAGCAGTACGGGGACTAGCGGGAGTAGTGAGCAGTTCTTC
TRBJ2-1 | TRBV10-3 | once | . | CAISELSVGSYNEQFF | TGTGCCATCAGTGAGTTGAGCGTAGGCTCCTACAATGAGCAGTTCTTC
TRBJ1-5 | TRBV10-2 | . | TRBD1 | CASRGQGDQPQHF | TGCGCCAGCAGGGGACAGGGAGACCAGCCCCAGCATTTT
TRBJ1-5 | TRBV4-2 | . | . | CASSQDSQRNQPQHF | TGTGCCAGCAGCCAAGATAGTCAGCGCAATCAGCCCCAGCATTTT
TRBJ1-2 | TRBV30 | . | TRBD1 | CAWRRGGGYGYTF | TGTGCCTGGAGGAGAGGGGGCGGCTATGGCTACACCTTC
TRBJ2-1 | TRBV9 | . | TRBD1 | CASSVVDRSSYNEQFF | TGTGCCAGCAGCGTAGTGGACAGGAGCTCCTACAATGAGCAGTTCTTC
TRBJ2-1 | TRBV7-2 | . | . | CASSSVASLVGEQFF | TGTGCCAGCAGCTCCGTAGCCTCACTAGTGGGTGAGCAGTTCTTC
TRBJ1-2 | TRBV12-3/TRBV12-4 | . | . | CASGLSDYGYTF | TGTGCCAGCGGACTTTCTGACTATGGCTACACCTTC
TRBJ2-5 | TRBV10-2 | . | . | CASSAEGETQYF | TGCGCCAGCAGTGCGGAGGGAGAGACCCAGTACTTC
TRBJ1-1 | TRBV7-3 | . | TRBD1 | CASSQAGTGGTEAFF | TGTGCCAGCAGCCAGGCCGGGACAGGGGGGACTGAAGCTTTCTTT
TRBJ2-5 | TRBV11-2 | . | TRBD1 | CASSTGTGGLETQYF | TGTGCCAGCAGCACCGGGACAGGGGGCCTAGAGACCCAGTACTTC
TRBJ2-3 | TRBV19 | . | . | CASSIVGGSTDTQYF | TGTGCCAGTAGTATAGTTGGAGGGAGCACAGATACGCAGTATTTT
TRBJ1-2 | TRBV2 | few | . | CASSETGNGYTF | TGTGCCAGCTCTGAAACAGGGAACGGCTACACCTTC
TRBJ2-1 | TRBV27 | . | TRBD2 | CASSSPLAGVANQQFF | TGTGCCAGCAGTTCCCCTTTAGCGGGAGTGGCAAACCAGCAGTTCTTC
TRBJ1-4 | TRBV14 | . | . | CASSLKTAFNEKLFF | TGTGCCAGCAGCCTGAAGACCGCATTTAATGAAAAACTGTTTTTT
TRBJ1-3 | TRBV5-1 | . | . | CASSPDGGWTGNTIYF | TGCGCCAGCAGCCCGGACGGGGGCTGGACTGGAAACACCATATATTTT
TRBJ2-3 | TRBV15 | . | . | CATSRGWDTQYF | TGTGCCACCTCCCGGGGATGGGATACGCAGTATTTT
TRBJ2-7 | TRBV19 | . | TRBD1 | CASSTRRQGAYEQYF | TGTGCCAGTAGTACCCGACGACAGGGGGCTTACGAGCAGTACTTC
TRBJ1-6 | TRBV2 | . | TRBD1 | CASSEEAGGYNSPLHF | TGTGCCAGCAGTGAAGAGGCAGGGGGCTATAATTCACCCCTCCACTTT
TRBJ1-1 | TRBV4-1 | . | TRBD1 | CASSQDFIRGGVNTEAFF | TGCGCCAGCAGCCAAGATTTTATCAGGGGGGGAGTGAACACTGAAGCTTTCTTT
TRBJ2-3 | TRBV11-2 | . | TRBD2 | CASSLVSSGGTDTQYF | TGTGCCAGCAGCTTAGTTTCTAGCGGGGGCACAGATACGCAGTATTTT
TRBJ2-2 | TRBV27 | . | TRBD2 | CASSTRAGYPTGELFF | TGTGCCAGCAGTACCCGAGCGGGATATCCGACCGGGGAGCTGTTTTTT
TRBJ2-3 | TRBV4-1 | . | . | CASSQERGALTDTQYF | TGCGCCAGCAGCCAAGAAAGGGGGGCGCTCACAGATACGCAGTATTTT
TRBJ2-2 | TRBV12-3/TRBV12-4 | once | . | CASNRGVTGELFF | TGTGCCAGCAATCGGGGTGTCACCGGGGAGCTGTTTTTT
TRBJ1-5 | TRBV5-4 | . | TRBD1 | CASSRQGAGNQPQHF | TGTGCCAGCAGCCGACAGGGGGCGGGCAATCAGCCCCAGCATTTT
TRBJ1-2 | TRBV28 | once | . | CASSVQGFNYGYTF | TGTGCCAGCAGCGTCCAGGGGTTTAACTATGGCTACACCTTC
TRBJ2-5 | TRBV28 | . | . | CASSYQGLQETQYF | TGTGCCAGCAGTTACCAGGGGCTCCAAGAGACCCAGTACTTC
TRBJ2-1 | TRBV28 | . | . | CASSLAGWNEQFF | TGTGCCAGCAGTTTGGCGGGATGGAATGAGCAGTTCTTC